This T cell receptor (beta chain) was sequenced in a study of shared clonotypes between healthy human individuals. Study observations and caveats: Relative to their counterparts shared across all four donors, non-shared clonotypes exhibited diminished generation probabilities. Naive CD4 clonotype sharing across a few donors was about 5%.

Clones were read by immunoSEQ multiplex PCR, and TCRdb kept only the in-frame ones, dropping some. The sample carries about 120,000 clones, approximately 70% recorded once. This clone came up many times. The antigen is undetermined. The germline CDR1 and CDR2 sequences are PRHDT and FYEKMQ (reference sequence). The CDR3 loop spans 15 amino acids. With V trimmed by 4 bases and J by 3 bases, 7 bases remained unmatched. The chain uses TRBV13 and TRBJ2-7, with 9 bases fitting TRBD2. Sequencing was performed on memory CD8+ T cells sorted from blood. Subset here: CD45RO+ cells pooled with CCR7-negative TemRA cells. This TCR was recovered from a woman aged 25-40 years in good health. CDR3 in amino acids: CASSSRDSGSYEQYF. The CDR3 DNA sequence: TGTGCCAGCAGCTCCAGAGATAGCGGGAGCTACGAGCAGTACTTC.